What follows is one TCR beta chain and its context. Its antigen is currently unknown. The entry originates in a study of T cells in Graves' hyperthyroidism and ophthalmopathy. Notes on the study in general: Before onset, by a median of approximately 5.9 months, the model predicted ophthalmopathy.

V was cut by 1 base and J by 2 bases, with 14 bases left in between. The CDR3 covers 16 residues. Germline lookup yields CDR1 LGHNA and CDR2 YNFKEQ. RNA transcripts served as the template for amplifying TCR beta CDR3 regions. The HTBI primer set was used in a first-round RT-PCR of the TCR CDR3. Using its own MiXCR run on the multiplex PCR reads, TCRdb lists one record per CDR3 protein. The repertoire consists of about 640,000 distinct CDR3 sequences, with around 20% occurring once and the leading ten covering about 35%. Specimen: blood. The V call is TRBV4-2, the J call TRBJ2-5, with D possibly matching TRBD2 (5 bases). The origin of this receptor is a man under 40 with Graves' ophthalmopathy. The CDR3 sequence is CASSQARTRSQETQYF. CDR3 coding DNA: TGTGCCAGCAGCCAAGCTAGGACTCGCAGTCAAGAGACCCAGTACTTC.